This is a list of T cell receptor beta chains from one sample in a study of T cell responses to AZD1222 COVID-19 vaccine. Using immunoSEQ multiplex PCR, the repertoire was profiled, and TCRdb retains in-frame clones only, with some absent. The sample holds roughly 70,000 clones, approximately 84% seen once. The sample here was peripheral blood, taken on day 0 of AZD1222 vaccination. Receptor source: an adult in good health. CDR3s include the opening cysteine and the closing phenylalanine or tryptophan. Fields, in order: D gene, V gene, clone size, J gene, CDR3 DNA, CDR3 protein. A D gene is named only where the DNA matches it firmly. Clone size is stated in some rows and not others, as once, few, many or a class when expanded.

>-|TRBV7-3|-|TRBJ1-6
TGTGCCAGCAGCTTGGACGGCTATAATTCACCCCTCCACTTT
CASSLDGYNSPLHF
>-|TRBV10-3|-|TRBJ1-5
TGTGCCATCAGGGGGGACGGCAATCAGCCCCAGCATTTT
CAIRGDGNQPQHF
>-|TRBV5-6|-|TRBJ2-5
TGTGCCAGCAGCTTGGTGGGTGGGGCAGAGACCCAGTACTTC
CASSLVGGAETQYF
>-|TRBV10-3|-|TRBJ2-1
TGTGCCATCAGTGAGACCAGCGATGAGCAGTTCTTC
CAISETSDEQFF
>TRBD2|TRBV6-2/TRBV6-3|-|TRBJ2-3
TGTGCCAGCAGTTACACCTCCACTACGAGCGGGAGTGCAGATACGCAGTATTTT
CASSYTSTTSGSADTQYF
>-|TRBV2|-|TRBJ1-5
TGTGCCAGCAGTGAAGCGGTCCTTCCCCAGCATTTT
CASSEAVLPQHF
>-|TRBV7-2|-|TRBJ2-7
TGTGCCAGCAGCTCCGGGCTAGAGCAGTACTTC
CASSSGLEQYF
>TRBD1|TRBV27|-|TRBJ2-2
TGTGCCAGCAGTTTGACAGGGTTACCCGGGGAGCTGTTTTTT
CASSLTGLPGELFF
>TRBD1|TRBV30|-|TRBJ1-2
TGTGCCTGGAGTCCCGCCAGTGACAGGGCCCGGGTCCACTATGGCTACACCTTC
CAWSPASDRARVHYGYTF
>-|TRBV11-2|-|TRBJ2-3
TGTGCCAGCAGCTCGAGAATAGGGGTGGGGACAGATACGCAGTATTTT
CASSSRIGVGTDTQYF
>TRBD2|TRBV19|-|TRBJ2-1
TGTGCCAGTAGTATCGAAAGGCGGGAGGCCTACAATGAGCAGTTCTTC
CASSIERREAYNEQFF
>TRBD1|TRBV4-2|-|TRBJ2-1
TGTGCCAGCACCCCTGACCAGGGGGCCCGATACAATGAGCAGTTCTTC
CASTPDQGARYNEQFF
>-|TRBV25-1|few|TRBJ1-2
TGTGCCAGCAGGACAAGAGACTATGGCTACACCTTC
CASRTRDYGYTF
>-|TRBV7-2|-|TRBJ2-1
TGTGCCAGCAGCTTATATGGTGAGCAGTTCTTC
CASSLYGEQFF
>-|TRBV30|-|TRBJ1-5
TGTGCCTGGAGTGTACTCGGGTACGGTCTCGGCAATCAGCCCCAGCATTTT
CAWSVLGYGLGNQPQHF
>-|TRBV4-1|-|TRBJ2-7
TGCGCCAGCAGCCAAGATCGTGGTGGGAGCCTCTCTTACGAGCAGTACTTC
CASSQDRGGSLSYEQYF
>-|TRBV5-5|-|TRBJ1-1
TGTGCCAGCAGCTTGGGGGGGACATATTTGAACACTGAAGCTTTCTTT
CASSLGGTYLNTEAFF
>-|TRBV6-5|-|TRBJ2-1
TGTGCCAGCAGTTACAGCTCCTACAATGAGCAGTTCTTC
CASSYSSYNEQFF
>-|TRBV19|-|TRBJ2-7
TGTGCCAGTAGTATAGATCTATCTCGCTTCGAGCAGTACTTC
CASSIDLSRFEQYF
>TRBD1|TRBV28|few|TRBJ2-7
TGTGCCACCCAACAGGGGGCTGACGAGCAGTACTTC
CATQQGADEQYF
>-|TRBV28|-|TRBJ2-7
TGTGCCAGCAGTTCCGGGGGGCCAACCTACGAGCAGTACTTC
CASSSGGPTYEQYF
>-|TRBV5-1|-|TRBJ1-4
TGCGCCAGCAGCTTGGGCTCCAATCGGGGGAGGACTAATGAAAAACTGTTTTTT
CASSLGSNRGRTNEKLFF
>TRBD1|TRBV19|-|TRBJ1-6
TGTGCCAGTACCCTAGGGACAGCGAATTCACCCCTCCACTTT
CASTLGTANSPLHF
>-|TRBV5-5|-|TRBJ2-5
TGTGCCAGCAGTTGGGTCCTTCAAGAGACCCAGTACTTC
CASSWVLQETQYF